A selection of T cell receptor beta chains follows, all from one sample in a study of blood T cell repertoires in COVID-19. TCRdb's table, derived via immunoSEQ multiplex PCR, lists solely in-frame clones and lacks some. This table has over 50,000 clones, approximately 78% appearing once. Sequencing was carried out using peripheral blood. These receptor sequences come from an elderly man with acute or convalescent COVID-19. The CDR3 runs from the conserved cysteine through the conserved F or W. The D gene is left open where the match is weak. Clone size is shown for a subset of rows, as once, few, many or a class of expanded clone.

NA	NA	TRBJ1-5	TRBV10-3	TGTGCCATCAGTGTTCAGGGTGATCAGCCCCAGCATTTT	CAISVQGDQPQHF
NA	once	TRBJ1-4	TRBV25-1	TGTGCCAGCAGTGACTCCGGTGGACAGAATAATGAAAAACTGTTTTTT	CASSDSGGQNNEKLFF
TRBD1	few	TRBJ1-6	TRBV5-1	TGCGCCAGCAGCTGGGGACAGGGGTTGGATTCACCCCTCCACTTT	CASSWGQGLDSPLHF
TRBD1	NA	TRBJ2-1	TRBV19	TGTGCCAGTAGTATAGGGCTACCGGAGGGACAGGGGAACGTGCAGTTCTTC	CASSIGLPEGQGNVQFF
TRBD2	NA	TRBJ2-7	TRBV10-3	TGTGCCATCAGTGAGTTTGTTCGGGAGGGAGCCGAGCAGTACTTT	CAISEFVREGAEQYF
TRBD1	NA	TRBJ1-1	TRBV7-6	TGTGCCAGCAGCTCCCCGACAGGGATGAACACTGAAGCTTTCTTT	CASSSPTGMNTEAFF
NA	NA	TRBJ2-2	TRBV5-1	TGCGCCAGCCTAAGGGGGAGTGGAACCGGGGAGCTGTTTTTT	CASLRGSGTGELFF
TRBD1	few	TRBJ2-2	TRBV7-6	TGTGCCAGCAGCGAGATCGGGACAGGGGGCGGCGGGGAGCTGTTTTTT	CASSEIGTGGGGELFF
NA	NA	TRBJ2-7	TRBV7-2	TGTGCCAGCAGCTTAAACCCAGGCCTCTCCTACGAGCAGTACTTC	CASSLNPGLSYEQYF
NA	NA	TRBJ1-4	TRBV27	TGTGCCAGCAGTTTAGGCCTTAACAATGAAAAACTGTTTTTT	CASSLGLNNEKLFF
NA	NA	TRBJ2-5	TRBV7-8	TGTGCCAGCAGCTTAGGCAGGGTTTGGGAGACCCAGTACTTC	CASSLGRVWETQYF
NA	once	TRBJ1-1	TRBV5-1	TGCGCCAGCAGCTATGGAGGGTTGAACACTGAAGCTTTCTTT	CASSYGGLNTEAFF
TRBD2	many	TRBJ2-3	TRBV30	TGTGCCTGGAGGGGAGGGCGGGGGGCAAGAGATACGCAGTATTTT	CAWRGGRGARDTQYF
NA	NA	TRBJ2-5	TRBV7-6	TGTGCCAGCAGCCGGAGACTCGTGGGGACACCTAGGGGAGAGACCCAGTACTTC	CASSRRLVGTPRGETQYF
TRBD2	NA	TRBJ2-1	TRBV7-2	TGTGCCAGCAGCCTGGGGACTAGCTACAATGAGCAGTTCTTC	CASSLGTSYNEQFF
NA	NA	TRBJ2-7	TRBV29-1	TGCAGCGTTTTCGCTGTCCACGGTGAGGGTTTCTCCTACGAGCAGTACTTC	CSVFAVHGEGFSYEQYF
NA	NA	TRBJ2-7	TRBV13	TGTGCCAGCAGCCAGGGGCGGTCAGCCTACGAGCAGTACTTC	CASSQGRSAYEQYF
NA	few	TRBJ1-2	TRBV5-6	TGTGCCAGCAGCGTAATCCAGGGGTCGAACTATGGCTACACCTTC	CASSVIQGSNYGYTF
TRBD1	NA	TRBJ2-7	TRBV19	TGTGTCAGTAGTAAGGACAGGGAACGCGAGCAGTACTTC	CVSSKDREREQYF
TRBD1	NA	TRBJ1-5	TRBV7-2	TGTGCCAGCAGCGCCCAGGGGGCTAGCAATCAGCCCCAGCATTTT	CASSAQGASNQPQHF
NA	NA	TRBJ1-4	TRBV27	TGTGCCAGCAGTTTCGGGCGGGGCCATGAAAAACTGTTTTTT	CASSFGRGHEKLFF
NA	NA	TRBJ1-5	TRBV4-1	TGCGCCAGCAGCCAAGGCGGTTTCGGCAATCAGCCCCAGCATTTT	CASSQGGFGNQPQHF
TRBD2	few	TRBJ2-2	TRBV9	TGTGCCAGCAGCGTGGGAGCGGGGGGCGACACCGGGGAGCTGTTTTTT	CASSVGAGGDTGELFF
NA	NA	TRBJ1-3	TRBV18	TGTGCCAGCTCAAAGGAGGGTGAAACTGGAAACACCATATATTTT	CASSKEGETGNTIYF
NA	once	TRBJ1-5	TRBV12-3/TRBV12-4	TGTGCCAGCAGCCATTTGAATCAGCCCCAGCATTTT	CASSHLNQPQHF
TRBD1	NA	TRBJ2-5	TRBV30	TGTGCCTGGAGTTCTCCGCACAGGGGGCAAGAGACCCAGTACTTC	CAWSSPHRGQETQYF
NA	NA	TRBJ2-1	TRBV11-2	TGTGCCAGCAGCTCTGGAGGGGCAATTGAGCAGTTCTTC	CASSSGGAIEQFF
TRBD1	once	TRBJ2-3	TRBV5-4	TGTGCCAGCAGCTTGGGACGGGACAGGGCTGTTGATACGCAGTATTTT	CASSLGRDRAVDTQYF
NA	NA	TRBJ1-2	TRBV27	TGTGCCAGCAGTTTAAGGGGGTGGGATGGCTACACCTTC	CASSLRGWDGYTF
NA	NA	TRBJ1-6	TRBV5-8	TGTGCCAGCAGCTTGGTTAACGCCTTGCGGAATTCACCCCTCCACTTT	CASSLVNALRNSPLHF
NA	NA	TRBJ1-1	TRBV10-3	TGTGCCATCAGTGAGTCTCATGGGAGGACTGAAGCTTTCTTT	CAISESHGRTEAFF
NA	few	TRBJ2-1	TRBV5-4	TGTGCCAGCAGCTACGCGGGGACCTACGGTGAGCAGTTCTTC	CASSYAGTYGEQFF
NA	NA	TRBJ2-7	TRBV7-6	TGTGCCAGCAGCTTAGGTACCTACGAGCAGTACTTC	CASSLGTYEQYF
NA	few	TRBJ1-6	TRBV6-5	TGTGCCAGCAGTTATAGCCCCTCCTATAATTCACCCCTCCACTTT	CASSYSPSYNSPLHF
NA	NA	TRBJ1-5	TRBV19	TGTGCCAGTAGCCGGGGTCTAGCGAGCAATCAGCCCCAGCATTTT	CASSRGLASNQPQHF
NA	NA	TRBJ1-2	TRBV4-1	TGCGCCAGCAGCCGAGGCCCCAGGGGTAACAATGGCTACACCTTC	CASSRGPRGNNGYTF
TRBD2	NA	TRBJ2-5	TRBV14	TGTGCCAGCAGCCAGACCCCGGGACTAGCGGGCAAAGAGACCCAGTACTTC	CASSQTPGLAGKETQYF
TRBD2	NA	TRBJ2-1	TRBV7-7	TGTGCTAGCAGCTTAGGACTAGCGGGATACAATGAGCAGTTCTTC	CASSLGLAGYNEQFF
NA	NA	TRBJ2-6	TRBV13	TGTGCCAGCAGCTTTGGTCCAGGCTCGCCAGTCTCTGGGGCCAACGTCCTGACTTTC	CASSFGPGSPVSGANVLTF
NA	NA	TRBJ2-3	TRBV10-3	TGTGCCACGTCCCAGGGGAGAACCACAGATACGCAGTATTTT	CATSQGRTTDTQYF
TRBD1	once	TRBJ1-4	TRBV7-8	TGTGCCAGCAGAGGGACAGGGAGGGGTAATGAAAAACTGTTTTTT	CASRGTGRGNEKLFF
NA	NA	TRBJ2-5	TRBV19	TGTGCCAGTAGTATAGGCAGCGAAGAGACCCAGTACTTC	CASSIGSEETQYF
NA	NA	TRBJ2-3	TRBV6-5	TGTGCCAGCGATTGGAGGGATACGCAGTATTTT	CASDWRDTQYF
TRBD1	NA	TRBJ1-1	TRBV5-6	TGTGCCAGCAGCACCCCGGGACAGGGGAACACTGAAGCTTTCTTT	CASSTPGQGNTEAFF
NA	NA	TRBJ2-3	TRBV19	TGTGCCAGTAGTGATCAGGGGACAACCGATACGCAGTATTTT	CASSDQGTTDTQYF
NA	NA	TRBJ2-7	TRBV6-5	TGTGCCAGCAGTTACGGGCGGGGAACCTACGAGCAGTACTTC	CASSYGRGTYEQYF
NA	few	TRBJ2-7	TRBV19	TGTGCCAGTAGCCCTCAGGGCGGGACGCTTTACGAGCAGTACTTC	CASSPQGGTLYEQYF
TRBD2	once	TRBJ2-5	TRBV19	TGTGCCAGTCGCTCGGGGGGGAGAGAGACCCAGTACTTC	CASRSGGRETQYF
NA	NA	TRBJ2-7	TRBV2	TGTGCCAGCAGTACAGGATTCTCCTACGAGCAGTACTTC	CASSTGFSYEQYF
NA	NA	TRBJ2-5	TRBV4-2	TGTGCCAGCAGCCAAGATTTAGCGGAAGAAGAGACCCAGTACTTC	CASSQDLAEEETQYF
NA	NA	TRBJ2-3	TRBV7-2	TGTGCCAGCAGCTTTACCGGGACTACAGATACGCAGTATTTT	CASSFTGTTDTQYF
TRBD1	few	TRBJ2-5	TRBV28	TGTGCCAGCAGTCGGACAGGGTCTTTGGAGACCCAGTACTTC	CASSRTGSLETQYF
TRBD2	NA	TRBJ2-1	TRBV7-3	TGTGCCAGCAGCTCCTGGGCGACTAGCGGGAGGAATGAGCAGTTCTTC	CASSSWATSGRNEQFF
NA	NA	TRBJ1-5	TRBV27	TGTGCCAGCAGTTCCTATTCTCCGGCAGGGGAGAGCAATCAGCCCCAGCATTTT	CASSSYSPAGESNQPQHF
NA	NA	TRBJ2-7	TRBV4-3	TGCGCCAGCAGTCCCCCGACAGCAGGCACCTACGAGCAGTACTTC	CASSPPTAGTYEQYF